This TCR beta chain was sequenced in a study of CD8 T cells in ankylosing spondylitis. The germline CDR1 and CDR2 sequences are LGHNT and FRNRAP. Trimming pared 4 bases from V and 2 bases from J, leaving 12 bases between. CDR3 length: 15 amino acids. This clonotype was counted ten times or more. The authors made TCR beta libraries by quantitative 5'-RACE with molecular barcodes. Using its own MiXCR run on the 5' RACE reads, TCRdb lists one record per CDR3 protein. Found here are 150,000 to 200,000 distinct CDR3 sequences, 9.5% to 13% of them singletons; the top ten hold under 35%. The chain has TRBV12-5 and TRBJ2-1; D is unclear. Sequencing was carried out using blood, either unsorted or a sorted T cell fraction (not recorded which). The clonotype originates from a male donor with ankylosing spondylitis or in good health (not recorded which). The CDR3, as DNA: TGTGCTAGTGGTTCCCCTCTAGGCACCTACAATGAGCAGTTCTTC. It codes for CASGSPLGTYNEQFF.